The present TCR beta chain was sequenced within a study of human T cells and chemical hapten exposure. V shed 4 bases and J shed 10 bases, with 20 bases lying between them. Germline CDR1 reads MNHEY; CDR2 reads SVGAGI. The CDR3 contains 16 residues. The total RNA was obtained from whole blood that was not fractionated. TCRdb re-called the 5' RACE reads through MiXCR, storing one row per CDR3 protein. In the table there are fewer than 150,000 distinct CDR3 sequences, roughly 18% of which are singletons. The receptor's source is a human donor in good health. This chain links TRBV6-5 with TRBJ1-6; tentative D call: TRBD1 (5 bases). CDR3 nucleotides: TGTGCCAGCAGTTTCCGGAGGGGCCAGGGAGGATCACCCCTCCACTTT. Translation gives CASSFRRGQGGSPLHF.